Sequencing of this T cell receptor beta chain was carried out in a study of post-analysis software for immune sequencing data. Regarding the study as a whole: Under the F measure, samples that were prepared in one batch clustered strongly together. The normalized Chao1 diversity of multiple sclerosis patients was significantly lower than that of controls. TRBV5-6, TRBV5-1 and TRBV20-1 were among a handful of TRBV segments more frequent in patients than controls.

Incorporated into the TCR beta cDNA libraries were unique molecular identifiers, which served to reduce PCR and sequencing biases. Each CDR3 protein is one row after TCRdb ran MiXCR on the PCR reads. In the table there are 700,000 to 900,000 distinct CDR3 sequences, more than 45% of which are singletons. On this clonotype: Its antigen is as yet unknown.

The CDR3 contains 14 residues. Germline V lookup: CDR1 LGHDT, CDR2 YNNKEL (reference sequence). The origin of this receptor is a girl aged 10-17 years with multiple sclerosis. V usage is TRBV3-1 and J usage is TRBJ2-7, with 8 bases aligning to TRBD1. The end of the DNA aligns better with TRBJ2-5, so the J call may be wrong. Material: blood. CDR3 residues: CASTSQGAWETQYF. Here the CDR3 DNA reads TGTGCCTCCACTTCGCAGGGGGCGTGGGAGACCCAGTACTTC.